The entry that follows covers one TCR beta chain sequence. This CDR3 is missing its conserved last phenylalanine or tryptophan, likely due to a read error. The source material, roughly 18-30 mg of unsorted bulk tissue, was used to co-extract RNA and DNA. Constant-region priming of approximately 0.55 ug total RNA yielded TCR beta cDNA. Slightly modified ARM-PCR served as the procedure for the TCR beta libraries. These libraries came from three rounds of nested multiplex PCR. For roughly 11 cycles apiece, the opening two PCR rounds ran with TRBV1-TRBV30 forward primers and a C-beta reverse primer. Each CDR3 protein is one row after TCRdb ran MiXCR on the multiplex PCR reads. The repertoire holds 30,000 to 40,000 distinct CDR3 sequences, with over 65% as singletons. Germline V gene sequence: CDR1 KGHSH, CDR2 LQKENI. The CDR3 has 13 amino acids. This sample was included in a study of tumor-infiltrating lymphocytes in primary liver carcinoma.

Source material: liver tumor tissue from sampling region 4. Sample subset: tumor region T4, right-lateral pole. The sequence was obtained from a middle-aged man with primary liver carcinoma and hepatitis B virus infection. The gene calls are TRBV18 and TRBJ2-3; no reliable D call. CDR3 amino acids: CASSPGSTYTQYL. CDR3 nucleotide sequence: TGTGCCAGCTCACCAGGCAGCACATATACGCAGTATCTT.